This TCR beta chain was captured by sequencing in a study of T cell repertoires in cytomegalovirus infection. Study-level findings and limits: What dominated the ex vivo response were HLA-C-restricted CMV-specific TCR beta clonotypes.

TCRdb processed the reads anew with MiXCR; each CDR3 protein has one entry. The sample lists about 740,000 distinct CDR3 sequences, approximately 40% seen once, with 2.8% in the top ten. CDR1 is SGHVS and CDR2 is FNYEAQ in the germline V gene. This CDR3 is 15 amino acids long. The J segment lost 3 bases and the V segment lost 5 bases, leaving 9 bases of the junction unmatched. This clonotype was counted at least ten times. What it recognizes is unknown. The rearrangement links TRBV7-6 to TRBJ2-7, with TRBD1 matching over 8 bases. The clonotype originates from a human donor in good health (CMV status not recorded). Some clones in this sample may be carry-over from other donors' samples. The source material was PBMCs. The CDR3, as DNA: TGTGCCAGCAGCCTCGGACAGGGAGGTGGCTACGAGCAGTACTTC. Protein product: CASSLGQGGGYEQYF.